This TCR beta chain was sequenced during a study of T cells after yellow fever vaccination. Study background: Preparing low-cell-number fractions relied on SMART-Seq v4 Ultra Low Input. General observations from the study: The study found a weaker secondary response that peaked faster, day 5 versus 15. At approximately 95% for CD4 and about 87% for CD8, most primary-vaccination clones showed up again after the booster.

Regarding this clonotype: Its target is unknown.

TCRdb processed the 5' RACE reads anew with MiXCR; each CDR3 protein has one entry. The top ten hold 17% of the sample, which has about 500,000 distinct CDR3 sequences, less than 20% seen once. This CDR3 spans 14 amino acids. The V segment lost 2 bases and the J segment 3 bases; nucleotides outside the gene matches: 3. The germline CDR1 and CDR2 sequences are MDHEN and SYDVKM. The receptor was derived from a man between 18 and 35 years old who received the YFV17D yellow fever vaccine. This specimen was PBMCs, taken 5 to 6 days after the first yellow fever vaccination. The chain recombines TRBV28 with TRBJ1-2; 7 bases are shared with TRBD1. In DNA, the CDR3 is TGTGCCAGCAGTTTAGCCAGGGGGGACTATGGCTACACCTTC. This sequence encodes CASSLARGDYGYTF.